The clone carrying this T cell receptor beta chain was counted at least ten times. The antigen is undetermined. A patient was excluded if there was uncontrolled infection, other autoimmune disease, pregnancy or lactation. The source of the sample is a study of T cells in Graves' hyperthyroidism and ophthalmopathy. Study-level information: The authors collected peripheral blood at initial diagnosis, before any treatment.

Germline V CDR1 and CDR2: MNHEY, SVGAGI. The CDR3 sequence is 16 residues long. The V gene lost 0 bases and the J gene lost 0 bases, with 11 bases spanning the gap. The CDR3 regions of TCR beta were amplified from RNA transcripts. A set of HTBI primers served as the primers for a first-round RT-PCR of the TCR CDR3. TCRdb reanalysed the multiplex PCR reads using MiXCR and keeps one entry per CDR3 protein. The sample lists a few hundred thousand distinct CDR3 sequences; about 15% were seen once. Study results and limitations: Separating ophthalmopathy from stable hyperthyroidism was achieved by a 13 V-J model. Most thyroid-expanded clonotypes above 0.001 were also found in blood.

This sequence originates from a woman aged 18-35 years with Graves' hyperthyroidism. This chain joins TRBV6-5 and TRBJ1-1, with D hard to call. The sample taken for sequencing was blood. The CDR3 loop reads CASSYSLTSLNTEAFF. CDR3 bases: TGTGCCAGCAGTTACTCTCTGACTTCCCTGAACACTGAAGCTTTCTTT.